Presented here are 2 T cell receptor beta chains from one specimen sequenced in a study of cytomegalovirus exposure and HLA in healthy donors. Generated by immunoSEQ multiplex PCR, the TCRdb table keeps only in-frame clones and is missing some. The sample shows under 200,000 clones, 70% to 90% of them seen only once. Sequencing used PBMCs. All receptors come from a woman under 30 in good health and CMV-seronegative.

V is TRBV5-1 and J is TRBJ1-5, with a possible D match to TRBD1 (6 bases). This CDR3 has 18 residues. Germline CDR1 reads SGHRS; CDR2 reads YFSETQ. V gave up 5 bases and J gave up 5 bases, with 26 bases separating them. The CDR3 sequence: CASSFLPHRDPSDQPQHF. Written as DNA, the CDR3 is TGCGCCAGCAGTTTTCTACCCCACAGGGACCCCTCCGATCAGCCCCAGCATTTT.

This clone has just one count. The rearrangement joins TRBV4-2 to TRBJ1-5; TRBD1 is a possible D gene (6 bases). Germline loops: CDR1 LGHNA, CDR2 YNFKEQ. The length of the CDR3 is 16 residues. Trimming took 0 bases from V and 0 from J, leaving 9 bases between them. The CDR3 DNA reads as TGTGCCAGCAGCCAAGATTCAGGGGATAGCAATCAGCCCCAGCATTTT. Amino acids: CASSQDSGDSNQPQHF.